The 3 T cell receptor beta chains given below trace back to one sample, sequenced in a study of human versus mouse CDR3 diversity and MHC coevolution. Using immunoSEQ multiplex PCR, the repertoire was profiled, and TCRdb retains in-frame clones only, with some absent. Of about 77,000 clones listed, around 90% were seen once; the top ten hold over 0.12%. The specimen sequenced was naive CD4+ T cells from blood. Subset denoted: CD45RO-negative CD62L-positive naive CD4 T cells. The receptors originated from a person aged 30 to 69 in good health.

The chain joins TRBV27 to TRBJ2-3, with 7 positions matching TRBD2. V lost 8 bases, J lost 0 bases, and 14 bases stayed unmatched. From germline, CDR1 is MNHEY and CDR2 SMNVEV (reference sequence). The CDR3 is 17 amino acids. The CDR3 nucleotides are TGTGCCAGCGGACCTGGGGGGGGAATAACTAGCACAGATACGCAGTATTTT. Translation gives CASGPGGGITSTDTQYF.

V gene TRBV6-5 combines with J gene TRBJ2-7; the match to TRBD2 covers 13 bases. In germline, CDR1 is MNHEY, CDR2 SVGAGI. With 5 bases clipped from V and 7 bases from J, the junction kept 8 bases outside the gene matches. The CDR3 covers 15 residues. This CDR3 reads CASSQTSGRRGEQYF. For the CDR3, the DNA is TGTGCCAGCAGTCAGACTAGCGGGAGGCGCGGGGAGCAGTACTTC.

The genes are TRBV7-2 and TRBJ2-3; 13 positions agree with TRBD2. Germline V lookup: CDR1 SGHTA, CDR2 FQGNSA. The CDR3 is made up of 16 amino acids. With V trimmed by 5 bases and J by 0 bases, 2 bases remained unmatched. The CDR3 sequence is CASSQLAGGSTDTQYF. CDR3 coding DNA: TGTGCCAGCAGCCAACTAGCGGGAGGGAGCACAGATACGCAGTATTTT.